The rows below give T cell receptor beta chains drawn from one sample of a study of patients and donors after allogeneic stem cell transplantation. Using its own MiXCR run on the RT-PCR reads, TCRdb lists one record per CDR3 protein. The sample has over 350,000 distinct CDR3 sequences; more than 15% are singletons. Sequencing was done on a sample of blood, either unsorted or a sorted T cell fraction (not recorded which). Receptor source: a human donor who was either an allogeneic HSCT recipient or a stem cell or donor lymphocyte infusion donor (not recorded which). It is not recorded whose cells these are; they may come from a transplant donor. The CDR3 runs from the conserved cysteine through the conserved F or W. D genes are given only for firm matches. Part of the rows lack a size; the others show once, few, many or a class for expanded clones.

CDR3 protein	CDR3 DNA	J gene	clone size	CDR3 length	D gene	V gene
CASSPSGGGYTQYF	TGTGCCAGCAGTCCGAGCGGGGGAGGGTATACGCAGTATTTT	TRBJ2-3	few	14	TRBD2	TRBV7-3
CASSQVGYPETNGYTF	TGCGCCAGCAGCCAAGTAGGGTATCCAGAAACTAATGGCTACACCTTC	TRBJ1-2	once	16	-	TRBV4-1
CASSLGAGNYEQYF	TGTGCCAGCAGCTTAGGGGCTGGGAACTACGAGCAGTACTTC	TRBJ2-7	few	14	-	TRBV7-3
CAWSSDRLEQPQHF	TGTGCCTGGAGTTCGGACAGGTTGGAGCAGCCCCAGCATTTT	TRBJ1-5	-	14	TRBD1	TRBV30
CASSLAGRAGELFF	TGTGCCAGTAGTCTGGCGGGGAGGGCCGGGGAGCTGTTTTTT	TRBJ2-2	few	14	TRBD2	TRBV19
CASSLWGESPYNEQFF	TGTGCCAGCAGCTTATGGGGGGAAAGTCCCTACAATGAGCAGTTCTTC	TRBJ2-1	few	16	-	TRBV11-1
CASSPPGRAQETQYF	TGCGCCAGCAGTCCCCCCGGGAGGGCGCAAGAGACCCAGTACTTC	TRBJ2-5	-	15	TRBD2	TRBV23-1
CASSRLAGLTGELFF	TGTGCCAGCAGCCGACTAGCGGGGTTAACCGGGGAGCTGTTTTTT	TRBJ2-2	-	15	TRBD2	TRBV7-9
CASSLGQGSSYEQYF	TGTGCCAGCAGTCTCGGACAGGGGAGCTCCTACGAGCAGTACTTC	TRBJ2-7	many	15	TRBD1	TRBV12-3/TRBV12-4
CSVTGTEAYEQYF	TGCAGCGTTACCGGGACGGAGGCCTACGAGCAGTACTTC	TRBJ2-7	few	13	-	TRBV29-1
CASSLGLAGASSYNEQFF	TGTGCCAGCTCACTCGGACTAGCGGGGGCGAGCTCCTACAATGAGCAGTTCTTC	TRBJ2-1	many	18	TRBD2	TRBV18
CASSFAGTENTGELFF	TGTGCCAGCAGTTTTGCCGGGACAGAGAACACCGGGGAGCTGTTTTTT	TRBJ2-2	-	16	TRBD1	TRBV12-3/TRBV12-4
CASSPQPGLVPLSVEDF	TGTGCCAGCTCACCACAACCTGGACTAGTCCCTTTGTCTGTGGAGGATTTT	TRBJ2-3	few	17	TRBD2	TRBV18
CAGNTNHQETQYF	TGTGCCGGAAACACGAATCACCAAGAGACCCAGTACTTC	TRBJ2-5	-	13	-	TRBV7-9
CASSLGRMNSPLHF	TGTGCCAGCAGCTTAGGGCGGATGAATTCACCCCTCCACTTT	TRBJ1-6	few	14	-	TRBV11-1
CASSPDKDYGYTF	TGTGCCAGCAGCCCTGACAAGGACTATGGCTACACCTTC	TRBJ1-2	-	13	-	TRBV5-5
CASSDYGELYQETQYF	TGTGCCAGCAGTGATTACGGGGAACTGTACCAAGAGACCCAGTACTTC	TRBJ2-5	-	16	-	TRBV2
CASSLKTIRTDTQYF	TGTGCCAGTAGCTTAAAGACGATAAGGACAGATACGCAGTATTTT	TRBJ2-3	-	15	-	TRBV19
CASLPWARTGNYGYTF	TGTGCCAGTCTCCCCTGGGCTAGGACAGGGAACTATGGCTACACCTTC	TRBJ1-2	-	16	TRBD1	TRBV28
CASSPSGLAGYNEQFF	TGTGCCAGCAGCCCTTCGGGACTAGCGGGGTACAATGAGCAGTTCTTC	TRBJ2-1	-	16	TRBD2	TRBV9
CASSETGIGYTF	TGCGCCAGCAGCGAGACAGGGATCGGCTACACCTTC	TRBJ1-2	few	12	TRBD1	TRBV5-1
CASSSTHLAGGSFEQYF	TGTGCCAGCAGTTCCACCCATCTGGCGGGCGGGAGTTTTGAGCAGTACTTC	TRBJ2-7	-	17	TRBD2	TRBV6-5
CASSPQSVQGTYGYTF	TGTGCCAGCAGTCCCCAATCGGTACAGGGGACCTATGGCTACACCTTC	TRBJ1-2	-	16	TRBD1	TRBV25-1
CASSLVGQGLKETQYF	TGTGCCAGCAGCTTAGTGGGACAGGGACTAAAAGAGACCCAGTACTTC	TRBJ2-5	-	16	TRBD1	TRBV7-2
CATSRALAGVDEQFF	TGTGCCACCAGCAGAGCCCTAGCGGGAGTTGATGAGCAGTTCTTC	TRBJ2-1	few	15	TRBD2	TRBV15
CASSLRLAGYEQYF	TGTGCCAGCAGTTTGCGACTAGCGGGATACGAGCAGTACTTC	TRBJ2-7	few	14	TRBD2	TRBV12-3/TRBV12-4
CASSLEGQGNTIYF	TGCGCCAGCAGCTTGGAAGGACAGGGGAACACCATATATTTT	TRBJ1-3	few	14	TRBD1	TRBV5-1
CASSLILPTGLVYEQYF	TGTGCCAGCAGTCTCATTCTCCCAACGGGACTAGTCTACGAGCAGTACTTC	TRBJ2-7	-	17	TRBD2	TRBV27
CASSPPGDTQYF	TGTGCCAGCTCACCACCGGGTGATACGCAGTATTTT	TRBJ2-3	few	12	-	TRBV18
CASSPERLNNEQFF	TGTGCCAGCAGTCCCGAGCGGCTAAACAATGAGCAGTTCTTC	TRBJ2-1	few	14	-	TRBV2
CASRRTFSTDTQYF	TGTGCCAGCAGGAGGACGTTCAGCACAGATACGCAGTATTTT	TRBJ2-3	few	14	-	TRBV5-5
CASSFSPRGAPHEQFF	TGTGCCAGCAGCTTTTCTCCACGGGGGGCCCCGCATGAGCAGTTCTTC	TRBJ2-1	-	16	-	TRBV12-1
CASSLQETQYF	TGTGCCAGCAGCCTGCAAGAGACCCAGTACTTC	TRBJ2-5	many	11	-	TRBV18
CSVRTGRHEKLFF	TGCAGCGTCCGGACAGGACGTCATGAAAAACTGTTTTTT	TRBJ1-4	few	13	TRBD1	TRBV29-1
CSASEVAGDYEQYF	TGCAGTGCTAGTGAGGTAGCGGGAGATTACGAGCAGTACTTC	TRBJ2-7	many	14	TRBD2	TRBV20-1
CATSASTGGEVTQYF	TGTGCCACCAGTGCCTCGACAGGGGGAGAAGTTACGCAGTATTTT	TRBJ2-3	-	15	TRBD1	TRBV24-1
CASSFRAPSTDTQYF	TGTGCCAGCAGTTTTAGGGCCCCCAGCACAGATACGCAGTATTTT	TRBJ2-3	few	15	-	TRBV28
CASSVGGEYHNEQFF	TGTGCCAGCAGCGTAGGAGGAGAGTATCACAATGAGCAGTTCTTC	TRBJ2-1	-	15	-	TRBV9
CASSLRPGQGFGRTEAFF	TGTGCCAGCAGTCTGCGACCGGGACAGGGGTTTGGGAGGACTGAAGCTTTCTTT	TRBJ1-1	few	18	TRBD1	TRBV6-1
CATSRGSSGKTYEQYF	TGTGCCACCAGCAGAGGGTCTAGCGGAAAGACCTACGAGCAGTACTTC	TRBJ2-7	few	16	TRBD2	TRBV15
CAWSVVTDTQYF	TGTGCCTGGAGTGTTGTGACAGATACGCAGTATTTT	TRBJ2-3	-	12	-	TRBV30
CASSSASGKPNEQFF	TGCGCCAGCAGCTCAGCTAGCGGGAAGCCCAATGAGCAGTTCTTC	TRBJ2-1	-	15	TRBD2	TRBV5-1
CSARAVAVSYNEQFF	TGCAGTGCTAGAGCCGTAGCGGTATCCTACAATGAGCAGTTCTTC	TRBJ2-1	-	15	-	TRBV20-1
CASSYTGAQKETQYF	TGTGCCAGCAGCTATACAGGAGCCCAAAAAGAGACCCAGTACTTC	TRBJ2-5	few	15	-	TRBV7-9
CAISDHSSYEQYF	TGTGCCATCAGCGATCATAGCTCCTACGAGCAGTACTTC	TRBJ2-7	-	13	-	TRBV10-3
CASSSLQGAAFF	TGTGCCAGCAGCTCCCTCCAGGGCGCAGCTTTCTTT	TRBJ1-1	many	12	-	TRBV7-9
CASSYWQGRFQYF	TGTGCCAGCAGTTACTGGCAGGGTCGATTTCAGTACTTC	TRBJ2-4	few	13	-	TRBV6-2/TRBV6-3
CASSATDRGTNREQFF	TGTGCCAGTAGTGCCACGGACAGGGGGACAAATAGGGAGCAGTTCTTC	TRBJ2-1	many	16	TRBD1	TRBV19
CAWSAKGRNNEQFF	TGTGCCTGGAGCGCGAAGGGACGGAATAATGAGCAGTTCTTC	TRBJ2-1	few	14	-	TRBV30
CASSQDLTNTEAFF	TGCGCCAGCAGCCAAGATCTGACGAACACTGAAGCTTTCTTT	TRBJ1-1	-	14	-	TRBV4-3
CASSKTGGPYYGYTF	TGTGCCAGCAGCAAGACAGGGGGCCCGTACTATGGCTACACCTTC	TRBJ1-2	-	15	TRBD1	TRBV7-3